This paragraph covers one T cell receptor (beta chain) sequence. Its antigen is unidentified. CDR3 length: 14 residues. The V end lost 7 bases, the J end lost 5 bases, and 14 bases lay between the germline ends. Per the germline V gene, CDR1 is SEHNR and CDR2 is FQNEAQ (reference sequence). TCRdb re-derived calls from the RT-PCR reads in MiXCR, one entry per CDR3 protein. The data contain around 480,000 distinct CDR3 sequences, about 15% of them singletons. This sample is drawn from a study of response to subunit inactivated influenza vaccine. Study conclusions and caveats: Authors suggested that a seasonal influenza vaccination recruits few new T cells each time.

This chain links TRBV7-9 with TRBJ2-2; D unresolved. Sample: CD4+ T cells sorted from PBMCs, taken less than 30 months after vaccination. The origin of this receptor is a man aged 50-75 years who received an inactivated influenza vaccine. The CDR3 nucleotides are TGTGCCAGCACCACGGAGTCGTGGACCGGGGAGCTGTTTTTT. It is translated as CASTTESWTGELFF.